Below are 8 T cell receptor beta chains sequenced from a single sample in a study of CD8+ T cells in alopecia areata (dated by TCRdb to between 2018 and 2020). The method behind the library was the immunoSEQ multiplex PCR assay. RNA was extracted from all samples and reverse transcribed into cDNA as template for TCR sequencing. Held by TCRdb, this immuneACCESS table contains in-frame sequences only and omits some clones. Under half of the omission traces to an unresolved V gene where checked; the cause of the rest is unknown. This sample lists over 200,000 clones; roughly 57% were detected once. The top ten hold over 0.4% of the sample. The sample's time point label is to be understood as: baseline before oral tofacitinib. Here the sequenced sample was CD4+ T cells sorted from blood, taken at week 0. These receptors were collected from a human donor with alopecia areata.

The chain carries TRBV10-3 and TRBJ1-2, with 8 bases aligning to TRBD1. Unmatched junction bases numbered 3, after V lost 5 bases and J lost 4 bases. This CDR3 has 13 amino acids. Germline assignment: CDR1 ENHRY and CDR2 SYGVKD. The CDR3 DNA reads as TGTGCCATCAGTAGGACAGGGAGCTATGGCTACACCTTC. Residues: CAISRTGSYGYTF.

The V call is TRBV29-1, the J call TRBJ2-1, with D perhaps TRBD1 (5 bases). Trimming took off 7 bases at V and 6 bases at J, with 10 bases between the two ends. Germline CDR1 and CDR2: SQVTM and ANQGSEA. The CDR3 has 11 amino acids. This chain's CDR3 is CSAGQGNEQFF. The CDR3 DNA reads TGCAGCGCCGGGCAGGGCAATGAGCAGTTCTTC.

The CDR3 nucleotides are TGTGCCAGCAGCCCCGACAACATGGGACTAGCGGACCCGACCTACGAGCAGTACTTC. Its protein is CASSPDNMGLADPTYEQYF. This chain uses TRBV11-2 with TRBJ2-7, with 11 bases identical to TRBD2. The CDR3 covers 19 residues. V gave up 5 bases and J gave up 2 bases; unmatched junction bases: 17. CDR1 and CDR2 from the germline V gene are SGHAT and FQNNGV.

This chain joins TRBV14 and TRBJ2-1; D remains unclear. Per germline, CDR1 SGHDN and CDR2 FVKESK. The CDR3 is 11 residues long. V lost 1 base and J lost 9, with 4 bases in between. The CDR3 DNA sequence: TGTGCCAGCAGCCAAGGCGTTGAGCAGTTCTTC. Translating it yields CASSQGVEQFF.

The chain is built from TRBV4-1 and TRBJ1-2; TRBD1 agrees at 10 bases. CDR3 length equals 16 residues. The germline V gene has CDR1 MGHRA and CDR2 YSYEKL. The ends lost 4 bases at V and 4 bases at J; junction bases unmatched: 9. The CDR3 protein is CASSPAGTGDIYGYTF. CDR3 coding DNA: TGCGCCAGCAGCCCCGCCGGGACAGGGGATATCTATGGCTACACCTTC.

This clone showed up just a few times. This chain uses TRBV19 with TRBJ1-5; D is perhaps TRBD1 (5 bases). The CDR3 has 15 residues. Germline V gives CDR1 LNHDA, CDR2 SQIVND (reference sequence). V gave up 5 bases and J gave up 2 bases, with 13 bases separating them. The CDR3 sequence: CASSAEGRGNQPQHF. DNA of the CDR3: TGTGCCAGTAGTGCAGAGGGACGGGGCAATCAGCCCCAGCATTTT.

The genes are TRBV15 and TRBJ2-5; D is undetermined. Germline assignment: CDR1 LNHNV and CDR2 YYDKDF (reference sequence). The length of the CDR3 is 16 residues. V lost 2 bases and J lost 0, with 13 bases in between. In DNA, the CDR3 is TGTGCCACCAGCAGAATCCGGAACGGGTACCAAGAGACCCAGTACTTC. Encoded protein: CATSRIRNGYQETQYF.

This chain connects TRBV29-1 to TRBJ1-5, with D perhaps matching TRBD1 (6 bases). This CDR3 is 12 amino acids long. Trimming stripped 6 bases from V and 9 bases from J, with 15 bases between. From germline, CDR1 is SQVTM and CDR2 ANQGSEA. CDR3 loop: CSVGQRQGPQHF. CDR3 DNA sequence: TGCAGCGTAGGACAGCGGCAGGGGCCCCAGCATTTT.